The 18 T cell receptor beta chains below all came from one sample that was sequenced in a study of blood T cell repertoires in COVID-19. Profiling relied on immunoSEQ multiplex PCR, and the TCRdb table lists in-frame clones only, not all of them. The sample carries about 210,000 clones, 85% to 90% recorded once. Sequences were obtained from peripheral blood. The receptors were sampled from a woman in her 70s with acute or convalescent COVID-19.

The rearrangement uses TRBV19 and TRBJ1-1; D not certain. Trimming took 3 bases from V and 1 from J, leaving 12 bases between them. Germline loops: CDR1 LNHDA, CDR2 SQIVND (reference sequence). The CDR3 totals 15 residues. The CDR3 nucleotides read TGTGCCAGTAGTATGGAGGCGGATCAGAACACTGAAGCTTTCTTT. Translating it yields CASSMEADQNTEAFF. Looking up the rest from reference TRBV19 and TRBJ1-1 gives the full variable domain: DGGITQSPKYLFRKEGQNVTLSCEQNLNHDAMYWYRQDPGQGLRLIYYSQIVNDFQKGDIAEGYSVSREKKESFPLTVTSAQKNPTAFYLCASSMEADQNTEAFFGQGTRLTVV.

The chain uses TRBV15 and TRBJ1-5; TRBD1 matches 10 bases. Trimming removed 1 base from V and 0 bases from J; junction bases left unmatched: 6. This CDR3 spans 18 amino acids. The germline V gene has CDR1 LNHNV and CDR2 YYDKDF (reference sequence). The CDR3 loop reads CATSRGDRGANSNQPQHF. CDR3 nucleotide sequence: TGTGCCACCAGCAGAGGGGACAGGGGCGCAAATAGCAATCAGCCCCAGCATTTT.

J is TRBJ2-5 and V is TRBV7-9, with 11 bases that match TRBD2. V lost 3 bases to trimming and J lost 4 bases; unmatched junction nucleotides: 4. Germline lookup yields CDR1 SEHNR and CDR2 FQNEAQ (reference sequence). CDR3 length: 15 residues. In DNA form, the CDR3 reads TGTGCCAGCAGCTTGGGTCTAGCGGGGGGAGAGACCCAGTACTTC. This gives the protein CASSLGLAGGETQYF.

The chain joins TRBV24-1 to TRBJ2-3; 12 bases line up with TRBD2. The V gene end was trimmed by 5 bases and the J gene end by 4 bases; junction bases not matched to a gene: 3. CDR1 and CDR2 (germline): KGHDR, SFDVKD. The CDR3 is made up of 15 amino acids. CDR3 amino acids: CATSASGGAPDTQYF. For the CDR3, the DNA is TGTGCCACCAGTGCTAGCGGGGGGGCCCCAGATACGCAGTATTTT.

The V call is TRBV19, the J call TRBJ1-3; D unclear. V was trimmed by 4 bases and J by 2 bases, leaving 9 bases between them. From germline, CDR1 is LNHDA and CDR2 SQIVND (reference sequence). The CDR3 extends over 14 amino acids. For the CDR3, the DNA is TGTGCCAGTAGTAAGACTCAACCTGGAAACACCATATATTTT. Its translation: CASSKTQPGNTIYF.

V and J are TRBV12-5 and TRBJ1-1; tentative D call: TRBD1 (5 bases). The CDR3 sequence is 13 residues long. V lost 6 bases and J lost 4, with 12 bases in between. CDR1 is LGHNT, CDR2 FRNRAP, per germline. The chain's CDR3 is CASGPRQSTEAFF. The CDR3 nucleotides are TGTGCTAGTGGCCCCCGACAGAGCACTGAAGCTTTCTTT. The full variable domain, completed using reference TRBV12-5 and TRBJ1-1, is DARVTQTPRHKVTEMGQEVTMRCQPILGHNTVFWYRQTMMQGLELLAYFRNRAPLDDSGMPKDRFSAEMPDATLATLKIQPSEPRDSAVYFCASGPRQSTEAFFGQGTRLTVV.

The chain uses TRBV2 and TRBJ2-2; D is perhaps TRBD1 (6 bases). The V gene lost 6 bases and the J gene lost 4 bases, with 12 bases spanning the gap. CDR1 and CDR2 from the germline V gene are SNHLY and FYNNEI. This CDR3 comprises 14 residues. This CDR3 is CASRDSGGTGELFF. CDR3 DNA: TGTGCCAGCAGGGACAGTGGTGGCACCGGGGAGCTGTTTTTT.

The chain has TRBV4-1 and TRBJ2-1, with a possible D match to TRBD2 (6 bases). Germline V gives CDR1 MGHRA, CDR2 YSYEKL. Trimming took off 4 bases at V and 10 bases at J, with 14 bases between the two ends. This CDR3 comprises 13 residues. For the CDR3, the DNA is TGCGCCAGCAGCCCGGGACTTACAGGAGAGCAGTTCTTC. Protein product: CASSPGLTGEQFF.

The chain combines TRBV15 with TRBJ1-2; 8 nucleotides agree with TRBD1. This CDR3 contains 16 residues. In germline, CDR1 is LNHNV, CDR2 YYDKDF (reference sequence). J lost 4 bases, V lost 2 bases, and 9 bases had no gene match. DNA of the CDR3: TGTGCCACCAGCAGAAAGACAGGGGACTTCGCCTATGGCTACACCTTC. Protein: CATSRKTGDFAYGYTF.

The chain couples TRBV5-1 to TRBJ1-6; perhaps TRBD1 as D (5 bases). Trimming stripped 1 base from V and 7 bases from J, with 9 bases between. This CDR3 is built from 14 residues. The germline V gene has CDR1 SGHRS and CDR2 YFSETQ. The CDR3 DNA follows: TGCGCCAGCAGCTTGCAGGGTGACAATTCACCCCTCCACTTT. This gives the protein CASSLQGDNSPLHF.

This clone was observed a single time. The chain uses TRBV5-8 and TRBJ1-2; 12 bases are shared with TRBD1. V dropped 5 bases and J dropped 8; count of bases not matched to a gene: 19. The CDR3 contains 18 residues. The germline V gene has CDR1 SGHTS and CDR2 YDEGEE. The CDR3 here is CASSLSGTGGRLTIGYTF. The CDR3 DNA is TGTGCCAGCAGTTTATCCGGGACAGGGGGCCGCTTAACTATAGGCTACACCTTC.

This sequence joins TRBV18 and TRBJ1-1; the D is unclear. The CDR3 runs 14 residues. With 3 bases removed from V and 6 bases from J, the gap between germline ends came to 14 bases. Per the germline V gene, CDR1 is KGHSH and CDR2 is LQKENI. The chain's CDR3 is CASSPDMGGPEAFF. The CDR3 coding sequence is TGTGCCAGCTCACCCGATATGGGAGGCCCTGAAGCTTTCTTT.

The CDR3 DNA is TGTGCCAGCAGCTCGGGACCCGGGACTCATGCTTACAATGAGCAGTTCTTC. Residues: CASSSGPGTHAYNEQFF. This chain links TRBV5-6 with TRBJ2-1; a possible D gene is TRBD2 (6 bases). Germline V CDR1 and CDR2: SGHDT, YYEEEE. This CDR3 has 17 residues. The germline V and J ends were trimmed by 3 bases and 4 bases, with 20 bases remaining between them.

The CDR3 DNA is TGTGCCAGCAGTTTACACAGGGGGGTGATGAACGAGCAGTACTTC. It codes for CASSLHRGVMNEQYF. The chain combines TRBV6-2 or TRBV6-3 with TRBJ2-7, with TRBD1 matching over 8 bases. The CDR3 is made up of 15 amino acids. Trimming cost V 4 bases and J 5 bases; bases outside gene matches: 10. Germline assignment: CDR1 MNHEY and CDR2 SVGEGT.

The gene calls are TRBV6-6 and TRBJ2-5, with 8 bases that match TRBD2. Germline V gene lookup returns CDR1 MNHNY and CDR2 SVGAGI (reference sequence). This CDR3 region has 15 residues. Trimming at V came to 5 bases and at J to 3 bases, leaving 8 bases not matched to a gene. DNA for the CDR3: TGTGCCAGCAGTCGGGGTGGACTAGCAAAAGAGACCCAGTACTTC. Its translation is CASSRGGLAKETQYF.

This clone was observed once. The chain is built from TRBV18 and TRBJ2-1; 8 nucleotides line up with TRBD1. The length of the CDR3 is 14 residues. The trim removed 3 bases at V and 5 bases at J, leaving 3 bases unmatched. Germline V gives CDR1 KGHSH, CDR2 LQKENI. The CDR3 sequence is CASSPSDRDNEQFF. For the CDR3, the DNA is TGTGCCAGCTCACCCTCGGACAGGGACAATGAGCAGTTCTTC.

The chain uses TRBV7-6 and TRBJ1-5, with D possibly matching TRBD1 (5 bases). V lost 2 bases to trimming and J lost 2 bases, with 7 bases between them. The CDR3 consists of 14 residues. Germline assignment: CDR1 SGHVS and CDR2 FNYEAQ. CDR3: CASSLRGGNQPQHF. CDR3 nucleotides: TGTGCCAGCAGCTTAAGGGGTGGCAATCAGCCCCAGCATTTT.

V and J are TRBV28 and TRBJ2-2; 8 bases are shared with TRBD1. Trimming at V came to 7 bases and at J to 2 bases, leaving 3 bases not matched to a gene. There are 14 residues in the CDR3. Per germline, CDR1 MDHEN and CDR2 SYDVKM. The CDR3 bases are TGTGCCAGCAAGGCAGGGGGCAACACCGGGGAGCTGTTTTTT. It specifies CASKAGGNTGELFF.